The 5 T cell receptor beta chains listed next were all sequenced from one sample in a study of blood T cell repertoires in COVID-19. Some clones are missing from TCRdb's copy, which holds only in-frame ones; the method was immunoSEQ multiplex PCR. The table has approximately 300,000 clones, 80% to 90% seen once. Sequencing was done on a sample of PBMCs or T cells enriched from blood (not recorded which). Every receptor here comes from a man aged 25-45 years who had recovered from COVID-19.

This chain links TRBV2 with TRBJ1-2; no definite D call. V lost 3 bases, J lost 1 base, and 6 bases lay in between. The CDR3 spans 13 residues. CDR1 and CDR2 from the germline V gene are SNHLY and FYNNEI. The CDR3 DNA is TGTGCCAGCAGTGATCAGAATAACTATGGCTACACCTTC. This sequence encodes CASSDQNNYGYTF.

The CDR3 nucleotides are TGTGCCAGCAGCACAGGGGAACGCGAGCAGTACTTC. Residues: CASSTGEREQYF. The chain recombines TRBV6-5 with TRBJ2-7; 7 nucleotides line up with TRBD1. V was pared by 6 bases and J by 6 bases, with 5 bases of the junction left unmatched. Germline values: CDR1 MNHEY, CDR2 SVGAGI. The CDR3 sequence is 12 residues long.

The genes are TRBV5-1 and TRBJ2-1; D remains unclear. Germline CDR1 and CDR2: SGHRS and YFSETQ. V was pared by 4 bases and J by 4 bases, with 15 bases between. This CDR3 spans 15 amino acids. The CDR3: CASSPVVLPYNEQFF. The CDR3 nucleotides read TGCGCCAGCAGCCCCGTGGTCCTACCATACAATGAGCAGTTCTTC.

The V and J genes are TRBV19 and TRBJ1-2, with 11 bases that match TRBD1. The CDR3 is 13 residues long. Germline V lookup: CDR1 LNHDA, CDR2 SQIVND (reference sequence). V shed 6 bases and J 7 bases; nucleotides not matched to a gene: 4. CDR3 DNA sequence: TGTGCCAGTAGAGGGACAGGGGGTCGTGGCTACACCTTC. This gives the protein CASRGTGGRGYTF.

This clone occurred once. The V and J genes are TRBV19 and TRBJ2-1, with D possibly TRBD2 on 5 matching bases. Trimming pared 10 bases from V and 5 bases from J, leaving 21 bases between. CDR3 size: 15 residues. Germline CDR1 and CDR2: LNHDA and SQIVND (reference sequence). The CDR3 is CATNPAGPRDNEQFF. CDR3 nucleotide sequence: TGTGCCACTAATCCCGCCGGTCCGAGGGACAATGAGCAGTTCTTC.